This T cell receptor beta chain was observed in a study of T cell changes during pregnancy in multiple sclerosis. Germline V gene sequence: CDR1 SGHRS, CDR2 YFSETQ. The J segment lost 3 bases and the V segment lost 4 bases, leaving 7 bases of the junction unmatched. This CDR3 is built from 16 residues. Produced via immunoSEQ multiplex PCR; TCRdb's table is partial and in-frame only. Of about 20,000 clones listed, 80% to 90% are singletons. This clonotype was sampled from a female donor in good health, enrolled as a control in a pregnancy study. The source material was CD8+ T cells from peripheral blood mononuclear cells, sampled in the second trimester of pregnancy. This chain connects TRBV5-1 to TRBJ2-3, with TRBD2 matching over 11 bases. Here the CDR3 reads CASSQLAGGVTDTQYF. The DNA of the CDR3 is TGCGCCAGCAGCCAATTAGCGGGGGGGGTTACAGATACGCAGTATTTT.